Shown below are 4 T cell receptor beta chains from a single sample sequenced in a study of cytomegalovirus exposure and HLA in healthy donors. Use of 60 Vbeta and 13 Jbeta primers characterized the PCR. Sequenced by immunoSEQ multiplex PCR; TCRdb stores in-frame clones only, minus some. This sample's clone table lists 87,000 or so clones. Sequenced input: PBMCs. The receptors derive from a man aged 45-65 years in good health and CMV-seropositive.

The chain uses TRBV11-3 and TRBJ2-7; TRBD1 might be the D (6 bases). CDR3 length equals 14 residues. Trimming cost V 5 bases and J 2 bases, with 13 bases left between them. CDR1 is SGHNT, CDR2 YENEEA, per germline. This chain's CDR3 is CASSPATGPYEQYF. The CDR3 nucleotides are TGTGCCAGCAGCCCAGCGACAGGTCCCTACGAGCAGTACTTC.

The rearrangement links TRBV20-1 to TRBJ1-1; D remains unclear. V was clipped by 6 bases and J by 7 bases, with 12 bases between them. This CDR3 has 11 amino acids. The germline V gene has CDR1 DFQATT and CDR2 SNEGSKA (reference sequence). CDR3 in DNA: TGCAGTGCCAGGAGGTTGCTTGAAGCTTTCTTT. This translates into CSARRLLEAFF.

The V gene is TRBV5-1, the J gene TRBJ2-1, with 8 positions matching TRBD2. V gave up 5 bases and J gave up 8 bases; unmatched junction bases: 12. In germline, CDR1 is SGHRS, CDR2 YFSETQ. The length of the CDR3 is 15 residues. Here the CDR3 DNA reads TGCGCCAGCAGTTTACCGGGACTAGGGAGTTATGAGCAGTTCTTC. The encoded protein is CASSLPGLGSYEQFF.

The chain has TRBV11-3 and TRBJ2-7, with D uncertain. CDR3 length: 15 residues. Germline V gene lookup returns CDR1 SGHNT and CDR2 YENEEA. Trimming removed 1 base from V and 3 bases from J, with 13 bases in between. The CDR3 loop reads CASSLVPSASYEQYF. In DNA, the CDR3 is TGTGCCAGCAGCTTAGTGCCCTCAGCGAGCTACGAGCAGTACTTC. The full variable domain, its missing parts supplied by reference TRBV11-3 and TRBJ2-7, is EAGVVQSPRYKIIEKKQPVAFWCNPISGHNTLYWYLQNLGQGPELLIRYENEEAVDDSQLPKDRFSAERLKGVDSTLKIQPAELGDSAVYLCASSLVPSASYEQYFGPGTRLTVT.